These 8 T cell receptor beta chains share one sample of origin, sequenced in a study of T cells expressing NK-cell markers. For each CDR3 protein, TCRdb gives one entry from its re-call of the 5' RACE reads, without DNA. This sample contains 120,000 to 150,000 distinct CDR3 sequences. Sample: blood T cells: a sorted CD56 or NKG2C T cell subset, CD4+ or CD8+ T cells, or bulk PBMC T cells (not recorded which). The receptors were sampled from a man aged 18 to 35 in good health.

The chain recombines TRBV7-8 with TRBJ2-1; TCRdb's D call, TRBD2, is unchecked because there is no DNA. The germline V gene has CDR1 SGHVS and CDR2 FQNEAQ. This CDR3 has 18 amino acids. CDR3: CASSLEEEGKGLNNEQFF.

V gene TRBV12-3 or TRBV12-4 combines with J gene TRBJ2-4. CDR3 size: 14 residues. The CDR3 sequence is CASTVITPENIQYF.

This CDR3 reads CASSEAQGLAISYNEQFF. This chain uses TRBV2 with TRBJ2-1; TCRdb returns TRBD2, unconfirmable since there is no DNA. The CDR3 length is 18 residues. Germline CDR1 and CDR2: SNHLY and FYNNEI. The variable domain in full, completed from reference TRBV2 and TRBJ2-1, reads EPEVTQTPSHQVTQMGQEVILRCVPISNHLYFYWYRQILGQKVEFLVSFYNNEISEKSEIFDDQFSVERPDGSNFTLKIRSTKLEDSAMYFCASSEAQGLAISYNEQFFGPGTRLTVL.

The chain combines TRBV4-1 with TRBJ2-1; without DNA, the TCRdb call of TRBD2 cannot be checked. The germline gives CDR1 MGHRA, CDR2 YSYEKL. The CDR3 is 15 residues long. The CDR3 reads CASSQQAGRVDEQFF.

V usage is TRBV6-2 or TRBV6-3 and J usage is TRBJ2-6; TCRdb's assignment of TRBD2 cannot be checked, as there is no DNA. CDR3 length equals 15 residues. The germline V gene encodes CDR1 MNHEY and CDR2 SVGEGT. The CDR3 sequence: CASEEGSSGANVLTF.

This sequence joins TRBV4-2 and TRBJ2-2. CDR1 is LGHNA, CDR2 YNFKEQ, per germline. CDR3 size: 15 residues. CDR3 residues: CASSLSSTTSGELFF.

The chain combines TRBV19 with TRBJ2-1; TCRdb picks TRBD2, but there is no DNA to check that call. CDR1 and CDR2 (germline): LNHDA, SQIVND (reference sequence). CDR3 length equals 14 residues. The CDR3 protein is CASRGTRAYNEQFF.

Here the CDR3 reads CASSLARTNYGYTF. V is TRBV13 and J is TRBJ1-2. The CDR3 is made up of 14 amino acids. The germline V gene has CDR1 PRHDT and CDR2 FYEKMQ (reference sequence). Full variable domain (missing parts from reference TRBV13 and TRBJ1-2): AAGVIQSPRHLIKEKRETATLKCYPIPRHDTVYWYQQGPGQDPQFLISFYEKMQSDKGSIPDRFSAQQFSDYHSELNMSSLELGDSALYFCASSLARTNYGYTFGSGTRLTVV.